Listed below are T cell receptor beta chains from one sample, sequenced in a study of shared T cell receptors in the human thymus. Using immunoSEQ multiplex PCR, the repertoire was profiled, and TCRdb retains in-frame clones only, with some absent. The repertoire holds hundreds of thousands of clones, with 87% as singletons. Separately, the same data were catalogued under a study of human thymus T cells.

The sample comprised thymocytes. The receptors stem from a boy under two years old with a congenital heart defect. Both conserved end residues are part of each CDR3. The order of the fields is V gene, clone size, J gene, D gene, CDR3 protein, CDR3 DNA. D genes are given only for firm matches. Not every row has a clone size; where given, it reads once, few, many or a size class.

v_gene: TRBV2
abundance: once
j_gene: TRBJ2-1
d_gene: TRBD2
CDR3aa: CASRAGPSSSYNEQFF
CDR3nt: TGTGCCAGCAGAGCGGGGCCGTCGAGCTCCTACAATGAGCAGTTCTTC

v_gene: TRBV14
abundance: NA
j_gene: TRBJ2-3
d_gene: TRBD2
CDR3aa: CASSGRTRRLYF
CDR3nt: TGTGCCAGCAGCGGCCGGACTAGGAGGCTTTATTTT

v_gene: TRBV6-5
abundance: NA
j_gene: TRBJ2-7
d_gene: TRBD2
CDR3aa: CASSYSLGGSIYEQYF
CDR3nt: TGTGCCAGCAGTTACTCCCTGGGCGGGAGTATTTACGAGCAGTACTTC

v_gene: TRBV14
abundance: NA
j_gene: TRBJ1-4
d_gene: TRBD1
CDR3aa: CASSQAGHRGHEKLFF
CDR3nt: TGTGCCAGCAGCCAAGCAGGGCACAGGGGGCATGAAAAACTGTTTTTT

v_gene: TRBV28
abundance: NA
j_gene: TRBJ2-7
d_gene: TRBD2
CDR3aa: CASLRAGDYFSYEQYF
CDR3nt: TGTGCCAGCTTACGAGCGGGAGACTACTTCTCCTACGAGCAGTACTTC

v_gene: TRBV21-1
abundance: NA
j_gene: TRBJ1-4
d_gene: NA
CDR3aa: CASSKELGPAGGNEKLFF
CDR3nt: TGTGCCAGCAGCAAGGAGTTAGGGCCAGCGGGGGGTAATGAAAAACTGTTTTTT

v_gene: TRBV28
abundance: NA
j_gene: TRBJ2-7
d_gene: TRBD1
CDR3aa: CASSDRDEQYF
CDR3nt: TGTGCCAGCAGTGACAGGGACGAGCAGTACTTC

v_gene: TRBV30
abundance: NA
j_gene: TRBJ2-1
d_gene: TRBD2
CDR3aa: CAWSVGTSGSGTWNEQFF
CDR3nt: TGTGCCTGGAGTGTTGGAACTAGCGGGAGTGGAACCTGGAATGAGCAGTTCTTC

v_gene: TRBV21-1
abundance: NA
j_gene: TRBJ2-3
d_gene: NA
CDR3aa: CASSRGEGLPYTDTQYF
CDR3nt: TGTGCCAGCAGCAGAGGGGAAGGACTACCCTACACAGATACGCAGTATTTT

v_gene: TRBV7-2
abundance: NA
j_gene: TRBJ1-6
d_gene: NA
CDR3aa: CASSWEDGSSYNSPLHF
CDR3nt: TGTGCCAGCAGCTGGGAGGACGGAAGCTCCTATAATTCACCCCTCCACTTT

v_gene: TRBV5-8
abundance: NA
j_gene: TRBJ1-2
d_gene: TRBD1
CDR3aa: CASRPPGTGSNYGYTF
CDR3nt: TGTGCCAGCAGACCCCCCGGGACAGGCTCTAACTATGGCTACACCTTC

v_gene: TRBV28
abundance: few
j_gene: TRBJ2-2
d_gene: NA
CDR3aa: CASSLYDPGNTGELFF
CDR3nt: TGTGCCAGCAGTTTATATGATCCAGGGAACACCGGGGAGCTGTTTTTT

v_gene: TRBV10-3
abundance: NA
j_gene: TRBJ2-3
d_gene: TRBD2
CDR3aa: CAISEVPAGGPGTDTQYF
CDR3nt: TGTGCCATCAGTGAGGTTCCAGCGGGGGGGCCGGGCACAGATACGCAGTATTTT

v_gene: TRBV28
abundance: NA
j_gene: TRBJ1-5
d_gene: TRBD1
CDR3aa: CASSLFGQGGQPQHF
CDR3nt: TGTGCCAGCAGTTTATTTGGGCAGGGGGGTCAGCCCCAGCATTTT

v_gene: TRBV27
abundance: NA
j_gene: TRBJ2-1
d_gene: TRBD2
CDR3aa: CASSSPGLAGISDEQFF
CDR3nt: TGTGCCAGCAGTTCACCTGGACTAGCGGGAATAAGCGATGAGCAGTTCTTC

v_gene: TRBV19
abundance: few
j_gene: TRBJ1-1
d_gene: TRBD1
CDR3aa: CASSMGRDRGDYTEAFF
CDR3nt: TGTGCCAGTAGTATGGGGAGGGACAGGGGCGATTACACTGAAGCTTTCTTT

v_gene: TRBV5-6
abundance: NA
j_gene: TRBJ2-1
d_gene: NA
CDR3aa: CASSFSGISSYNEQFF
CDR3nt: TGTGCCAGCAGCTTTTCGGGAATAAGCTCCTACAATGAGCAGTTCTTC